These 4 T cell receptor beta chains originate from one sample sequenced in a study of shared clonotypes between healthy human individuals. As defined, naive CD8 cells were CD45RO-negative and positively selected for CCR7, with terminally differentiated effector memory CD45RA+ cells excluded. Here immunoSEQ multiplex PCR was the method, and the copy in TCRdb shows in-frame clones only, minus some. The profile shows approximately 1.9 million clones, 93% of them singletons. Material for sequencing was naive CD8+ T cells from PBMCs. The receptors originated from a man aged 18-30 years in good health. Some clones in this sample may be carry-over from other donors' samples.

This CDR3 reads CASSPRLQIETQYF. Here the CDR3 DNA reads TGTGCCAGCAGCCCGCGCCTGCAGATAGAGACCCAGTACTTC. The rearrangement joins TRBV27 to TRBJ2-5, with unresolved D. Germline V gives CDR1 MNHEY, CDR2 SMNVEV (reference sequence). The CDR3 runs to 14 residues. Trimming cost V 6 bases and J 4 bases, with 15 bases left between them.

The rearrangement uses TRBV30 and TRBJ2-3; D might be TRBD2 (7 bases). Germline-derived CDR1 and CDR2 are GTSNPN and SVGIG (reference sequence). V was shortened by 1 base and J by 1 base, with 9 bases between the two germline ends. This CDR3 has 14 amino acids. CDR3 nucleotide sequence: TGTGCCTGGAGTGGGGGGGGCGGCACAGATACGCAGTATTTT. Translation: CAWSGGGGTDTQYF.

This sequence joins TRBV9 and TRBJ2-4; D gene ambiguous. This CDR3 is built from 13 residues. CDR1 and CDR2 from the germline V gene are SGDLS and YYNGEE. Deletions cut 4 bases from V and 4 bases from J, with 9 bases between. Here the CDR3 reads CASSPDVKNIQYF. The CDR3 coding sequence is TGTGCCAGCAGCCCAGACGTTAAAAACATTCAGTACTTC.

The gene calls are TRBV7-3 and TRBJ1-1; 8 bases are a match to TRBD1. CDR1 and CDR2 (germline): SGHTA, FQGTGA. CDR3 length: 17 residues. V trimming: 5 bases; J trimming: 0 bases; junction bases outside the gene matches: 11. The CDR3 DNA reads TGTGCCAGCAGCCCACGACAGGGGAGGAGCATGAACACTGAAGCTTTCTTT. This translates into CASSPRQGRSMNTEAFF.